This TCR beta chain came from a study of T cell repertoires in cytomegalovirus infection. Study-level results: Cumulative frequency (of public TCR beta family members) identified carriers of CMV plus the relevant HLA.

One entry per CDR3 protein, called by TCRdb with MiXCR from the reads. The sample includes tens of thousands of distinct CDR3 sequences, about 4% of them seen just once. This clonotype was picked up many times. Its antigen remains unidentified. Germline lookup yields CDR1 SGHTA and CDR2 FQGNSA. The CDR3 loop spans 14 amino acids. V shed 5 bases, J shed 2 bases, and the junction held 5 bases outside the gene matches. What was sequenced was PBMCs. The receptor's source is a human donor in good health (CMV status not recorded). Some clones in this sample may be carry-over from other donors' samples. This sequence joins TRBV7-2 and TRBJ2-5, with TRBD1 matching 7 bases. This chain's CDR3 is CASSPTGWQETQYF. The CDR3 DNA follows: TGTGCCAGCAGCCCGACAGGGTGGCAAGAGACCCAGTACTTC.